This T cell receptor (beta chain) was captured by sequencing in a study of shared clonotypes between healthy human individuals. The CDR3 length is 14 residues. Germline V CDR1 and CDR2: SGHAT, FQNNGV. The ends were cut back, 5 bases at V and 7 bases at J, with 16 bases in the middle. CD45RO-negative cells were positively selected for CCR7, leaving out terminally differentiated effector memory CD45RA+ cells. Clones were sequenced by immunoSEQ multiplex PCR, and TCRdb holds only the in-frame ones, with some missing. The sample yields about 1.9 million clones, about 94% seen once. The V gene is TRBV11-2, the J gene TRBJ2-3, with D uncertain. This TCR was sampled from a man younger than 35 in good health. Some clones in this sample may be carry-over from other donors' samples. The sample consisted of naive CD8+ T cells from PBMCs. The CDR3 reads CASSPGPARNTQYF. The CDR3 DNA is TGTGCCAGCAGCCCCGGCCCAGCGCGAAATACGCAGTATTTT.